A selection of T cell receptor beta chains follows, all from one sample in a study of OX40 agonist ivuxolimab in advanced cancers. Clones were read by immunoSEQ multiplex PCR, and TCRdb kept only the in-frame ones, dropping some. The data hold about 120,000 clones, with over 85% observed a single time. The sequenced sample was CD4+ or CD8+ T cells sorted from blood, obtained in a trial of the OX40 agonist ivuxolimab. The receptors were sampled from an adult with an advanced solid tumor such as melanoma, head and neck, liver or kidney cancer. The CDR3 runs from the conserved cysteine through the conserved F or W. D genes are given only for firm matches. For some rows the clone size is stated as once, few or many, or as a class when expanded; others skip it.

>TRBV7-9|.|.|TRBJ1-2|13
CASSLGRNYGYTF
TGTGCCAGCAGCTTGGGCAGAAACTATGGCTACACCTTC
>TRBV28|.|once|TRBJ2-3|12
CASLRAGGTQYF
TGTGCCAGCTTGCGAGCTGGTGGCACGCAGTATTTT
>TRBV7-9|.|.|TRBJ2-1|15
CASSLRSDSGVEQFF
TGTGCCAGCAGCCTCCGCAGCGACTCCGGCGTTGAGCAGTTCTTC
>TRBV7-2|TRBD1|.|TRBJ2-1|15
CASSPGQGYRYEQFF
TGTGCCAGCAGCCCAGGACAGGGGTATAGGTATGAGCAGTTCTTC
>TRBV20-1|.|.|TRBJ2-3|11
CSARTGDTQYF
TGCAGTGCTAGGACTGGAGATACGCAGTATTTT
>TRBV19|.|.|TRBJ2-7|16
CASSSLGGSPSYEQYF
TGTGCCAGTAGTAGCCTCGGGGGTTCCCCCTCCTACGAGCAGTACTTC
>TRBV7-8|.|.|TRBJ1-2|12
CASSQRGYGYTF
TGTGCCAGCAGCCAACGGGGGTATGGCTACACCTTC
>TRBV28|.|.|TRBJ2-2|12
CASRTATGELFF
TGTGCCAGCAGGACCGCTACCGGGGAGCTGTTTTTT
>TRBV14|.|.|TRBJ2-3|15
CASSQDLGGLDTQYF
TGTGCCAGCAGCCAAGATCTTGGGGGTTTGGATACGCAGTATTTT
>TRBV28|.|.|TRBJ2-3|16
CASSPSGGGRTDTQYF
TGTGCCAGCAGCCCCTCAGGAGGGGGGCGCACAGATACGCAGTATTTT
>TRBV5-1|TRBD2|once|TRBJ2-7|13
CASSKSGSGEQYF
TGCGCCAGCAGTAAAAGCGGGAGCGGCGAGCAGTACTTC
>TRBV7-3|.|once|TRBJ2-3|16
CASSLNSRQAGGTQYF
TGTGCCAGCAGCTTAAACTCGCGGCAGGCCGGGGGTACGCAGTATTTT
>TRBV9|.|.|TRBJ2-7|16
CASSVGGTLPSYEQYF
TGTGCCAGCAGCGTAGGTGGGACACTACCTTCCTACGAGCAGTACTTC
>TRBV5-1|TRBD1|.|TRBJ1-2|14
CASSTGQGTYGYTF
TGCGCCAGCAGCACCGGACAGGGTACCTATGGCTACACCTTC
>TRBV4-1|.|.|TRBJ1-3|15
CASSQGRGPGNTIYF
TGCGCCAGCAGCCAAGGGAGGGGTCCTGGAAACACCATATATTTT
>TRBV2|.|few|TRBJ1-4|13
CASSSGHGEKLFF
TGTGCCAGCAGTAGTGGACACGGAGAAAAACTGTTTTTT
>TRBV9|TRBD2|.|TRBJ2-1|13
CASEGGSRNEQFF
TGTGCCAGCGAGGGCGGGAGCAGGAATGAGCAGTTCTTC
>TRBV5-1|.|.|TRBJ2-7|14
CASAAEAKPYEQYF
TGCGCCAGCGCCGCCGAAGCAAAGCCCTACGAGCAGTACTTC
>TRBV5-1|.|.|TRBJ2-7|15
CASSSRPVPNYEQYF
TGCGCCAGCAGCTCCAGACCAGTCCCTAACTACGAGCAGTACTTC
>TRBV7-3|.|.|TRBJ1-6|13
CASSLKGDSPLHF
TGTGCCAGCAGCTTAAAGGGGGATTCACCCCTCCACTTT
>TRBV5-4|.|.|TRBJ1-2|15
CASSLMGGAVYGYTF
TGTGCCAGCAGCTTGATGGGGGGGGCCGTCTATGGCTACACCTTC
>TRBV6-5|TRBD2|few|TRBJ2-7|14
CASSVAGGGYEQYF
TGTGCCAGCAGCGTAGCGGGAGGGGGCTACGAGCAGTACTTC
>TRBV18|TRBD2|.|TRBJ2-2|17
CASSRSSSGSMAGELFF
TGTGCCAGCTCACGCTCCTCTAGCGGGAGCATGGCCGGGGAGCTGTTTTTT
>TRBV28|TRBD1|.|TRBJ2-7|14
CASSLRQGTYEQYF
TGTGCCAGCAGTTTAAGACAGGGAACCTACGAGCAGTACTTC
>TRBV28|.|.|TRBJ1-1|15
CASSFARVMYTEAFF
TGTGCCAGCAGTTTCGCCCGGGTTATGTACACTGAAGCTTTCTTT
>TRBV5-8|.|.|TRBJ2-5|15
CASSLHSRHQETQYF
TGTGCCAGCAGCTTGCACAGCCGGCATCAAGAGACCCAGTACTTC
>TRBV2|.|.|TRBJ1-4|13
CASSGTHNEKLFF
TGTGCCTCCTCCGGGACTCATAATGAAAAACTGTTTTTT
>TRBV27|.|.|TRBJ2-7|17
CASSPLRVWGASYEQYF
TGTGCCAGCAGTCCGCTCAGGGTTTGGGGGGCCTCCTACGAGCAGTACTTC
>TRBV4-2|.|.|TRBJ1-5|14
CASSQGTVNQPQHF
TGTGCCAGCAGCCAAGGGACAGTGAATCAGCCCCAGCATTTT
>TRBV7-2|.|.|TRBJ1-1|13
CASSSVRDTEAFF
TGTGCCAGCAGCTCCGTTCGAGACACTGAAGCTTTCTTT
>TRBV6-5|TRBD1|.|TRBJ1-2|13
CASRPTGKSGYTF
TGTGCCAGCAGGCCGACAGGGAAATCTGGCTACACCTTC
>TRBV30|.|.|TRBJ1-5|12
CAWSGRGQPQHF
TGTGCCTGGAGTGGACGTGGGCAGCCCCAGCATTTT
>TRBV6-1|.|.|TRBJ2-1|15
CATRPPGPSYNEQFF
TGTGCCACCCGACCTCCGGGACCATCCTACAATGAGCAGTTCTTC
>TRBV21-1|.|.|TRBJ2-1|16
CASSKAPATHGDEQFF
TGTGCCAGCAGCAAAGCTCCGGCCACCCATGGCGATGAGCAGTTCTTC
>TRBV7-9|.|.|TRBJ2-3|18
CASSLRISGQRITDTQYF
TGTGCCAGCAGCTTGAGAATCAGCGGGCAGCGGATCACAGATACGCAGTATTTT
>TRBV10-3|TRBD2|.|TRBJ2-3|16
CATSAGAGGFTDTQYF
TGTGCCACGTCGGCCGGGGCGGGGGGTTTCACAGATACGCAGTATTTT
>TRBV9|.|.|TRBJ2-3|14
CASKGGHTTDTQYF
TGTGCCAGCAAAGGGGGACACACCACAGATACGCAGTATTTT
>TRBV7-3|.|.|TRBJ2-7|15
CASSLTAHGGSEQYF
TGTGCCAGCAGCTTAACGGCCCACGGAGGATCCGAGCAGTACTTC
>TRBV11-3|.|.|TRBJ2-2|15
CASSSIGTRAGELFF
TGTGCCAGCAGCTCCATCGGGACGAGGGCCGGGGAGCTGTTTTTT
>TRBV11-3|TRBD2|few|TRBJ2-7|15
CASSKRLAPTYEQYF
TGTGCCAGCAGCAAACGACTAGCGCCTACCTACGAGCAGTACTTC
>TRBV27|.|.|TRBJ1-2|16
CASDKNGMTSRHGYTF
TGTGCCAGCGATAAAAACGGGATGACCTCCCGGCATGGCTACACCTTC
>TRBV27|TRBD1|.|TRBJ1-2|13
CASSLLGQGSYTF
TGTGCCAGCAGTTTATTAGGACAGGGCAGCTACACCTTC
>TRBV28|.|.|TRBJ1-5|16
CASISRGRGRNQPQHF
TGTGCCAGCATAAGCCGGGGCAGGGGTAGGAATCAGCCCCAGCATTTT
>TRBV29-1|.|.|TRBJ1-3|12
CSVSLQGNTIYF
TGCAGCGTTTCTTTACAGGGAAACACCATATATTTT
>TRBV6-5|.|.|TRBJ2-5|14
CASSSSRLQETQYF
TGTGCCAGCAGTTCCTCGCGGCTCCAAGAGACCCAGTACTTC
>TRBV7-9|TRBD1|.|TRBJ2-2|16
CASSSRTGGSAGELFF
TGTGCCAGCAGCTCCCGGACAGGGGGCTCGGCCGGGGAGCTGTTTTTT
>TRBV6-7|.|.|TRBJ1-4|15
CASSYLGDIPEKLFF
TGTGCCAGCAGTTACCTAGGGGACATCCCCGAAAAACTGTTTTTT
>TRBV15|.|.|TRBJ2-1|14
CATSRDVGTNEQFF
TGTGCCACCAGCAGAGATGTCGGGACTAATGAGCAGTTCTTC
>TRBV7-2|.|.|TRBJ2-4|15
CASSTAGLAKNIQYF
TGTGCCAGCAGCACTGCGGGACTAGCCAAAAACATTCAGTACTTC
>TRBV10-2|.|.|TRBJ1-5|15
CASSENGNGNQPQHF
TGCGCCAGCAGTGAGAACGGGAATGGCAATCAGCCCCAGCATTTT
>TRBV6-6|.|.|TRBJ2-7|13
CASSSRLVNEQYF
TGTGCCAGCAGTTCCCGACTAGTTAACGAGCAGTACTTC
>TRBV19|TRBD1|.|TRBJ1-1|16
CASSQGQGTKNTEAFF
TGTGCCAGTAGCCAGGGACAGGGTACGAAGAACACTGAAGCTTTCTTT
>TRBV5-6|.|.|TRBJ1-5|15
CASSLGSYSNQPQHF
TGTGCCAGCAGCTTGGGCAGTTATAGCAATCAGCCCCAGCATTTT
>TRBV6-1|TRBD1|.|TRBJ1-1|13
CASSATGGREAFF
TGTGCCAGCAGTGCAACAGGGGGTAGAGAAGCTTTCTTT
>TRBV18|.|.|TRBJ2-5|12
CASSPYQETQYF
TGTGCCAGCTCACCGTACCAAGAGACCCAGTACTTC